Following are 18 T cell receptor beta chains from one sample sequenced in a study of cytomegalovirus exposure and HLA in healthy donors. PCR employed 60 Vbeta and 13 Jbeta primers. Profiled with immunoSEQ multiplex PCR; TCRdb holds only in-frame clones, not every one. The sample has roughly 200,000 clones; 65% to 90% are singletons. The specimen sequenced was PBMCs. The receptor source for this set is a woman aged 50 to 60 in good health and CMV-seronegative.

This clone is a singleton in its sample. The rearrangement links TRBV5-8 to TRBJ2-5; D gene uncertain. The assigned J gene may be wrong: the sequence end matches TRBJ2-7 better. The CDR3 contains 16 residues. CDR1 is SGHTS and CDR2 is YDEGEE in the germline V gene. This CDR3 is CASSLAVYGHRHEQYF. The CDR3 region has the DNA TGTGCCAGCAGCTTGGCCGTTTATGGGCATAGGCACGAGCAGTACTTC.

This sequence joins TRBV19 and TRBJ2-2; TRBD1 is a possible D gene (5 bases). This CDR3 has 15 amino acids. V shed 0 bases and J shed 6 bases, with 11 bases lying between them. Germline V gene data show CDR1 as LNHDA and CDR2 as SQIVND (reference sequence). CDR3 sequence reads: CASSIEIQVPGELFF. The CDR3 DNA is TGTGCCAGTAGTATAGAAATACAGGTTCCCGGGGAGCTGTTTTTT. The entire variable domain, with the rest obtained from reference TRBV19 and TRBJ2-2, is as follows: DGGITQSPKYLFRKEGQNVTLSCEQNLNHDAMYWYRQDPGQGLRLIYYSQIVNDFQKGDIAEGYSVSREKKESFPLTVTSAQKNPTAFYLCASSIEIQVPGELFFGEGSRLTVL.

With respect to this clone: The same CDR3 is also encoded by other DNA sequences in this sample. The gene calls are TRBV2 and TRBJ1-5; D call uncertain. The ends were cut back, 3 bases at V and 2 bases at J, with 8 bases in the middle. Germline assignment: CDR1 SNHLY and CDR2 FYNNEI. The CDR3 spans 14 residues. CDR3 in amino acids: CASSDQLGNQPQHF. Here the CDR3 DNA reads TGTGCCAGCAGTGACCAACTGGGCAATCAGCCCCAGCATTTT.

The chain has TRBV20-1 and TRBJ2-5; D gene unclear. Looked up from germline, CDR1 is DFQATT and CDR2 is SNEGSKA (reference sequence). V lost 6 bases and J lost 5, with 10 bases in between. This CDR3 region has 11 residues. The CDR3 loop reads CSAANRETQYF. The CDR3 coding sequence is TGCAGTGCCGCCAACCGGGAGACCCAGTACTTC.

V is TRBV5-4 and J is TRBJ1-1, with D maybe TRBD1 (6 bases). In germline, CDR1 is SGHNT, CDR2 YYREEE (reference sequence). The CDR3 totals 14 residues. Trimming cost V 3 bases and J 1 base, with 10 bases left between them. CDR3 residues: CASSSPTGNTEAFF. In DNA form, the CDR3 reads TGTGCCAGCAGCTCGCCGACAGGGAACACTGAAGCTTTCTTT.

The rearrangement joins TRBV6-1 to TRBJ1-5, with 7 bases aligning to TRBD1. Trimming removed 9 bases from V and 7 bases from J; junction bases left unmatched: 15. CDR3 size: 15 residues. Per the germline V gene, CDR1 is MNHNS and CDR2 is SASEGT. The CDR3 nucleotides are TGTGCCAGTTCCCCGGGACAGTATATTTTGCAGCCCCAGCATTTT. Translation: CASSPGQYILQPQHF.

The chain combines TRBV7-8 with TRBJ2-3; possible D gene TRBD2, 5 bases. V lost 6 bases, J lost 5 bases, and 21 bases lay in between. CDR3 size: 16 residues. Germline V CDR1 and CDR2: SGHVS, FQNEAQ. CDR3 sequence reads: CASRTRRTPSGDTQYF. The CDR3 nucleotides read TGTGCCAGCAGAACTCGTAGGACTCCTTCAGGAGATACGCAGTATTTT.

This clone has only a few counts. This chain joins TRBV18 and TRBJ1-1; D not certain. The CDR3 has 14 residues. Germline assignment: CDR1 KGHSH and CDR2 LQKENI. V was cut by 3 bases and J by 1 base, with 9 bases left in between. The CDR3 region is CASSPPTGNTEAFF. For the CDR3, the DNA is TGTGCCAGCTCACCGCCTACGGGGAACACTGAAGCTTTCTTT.

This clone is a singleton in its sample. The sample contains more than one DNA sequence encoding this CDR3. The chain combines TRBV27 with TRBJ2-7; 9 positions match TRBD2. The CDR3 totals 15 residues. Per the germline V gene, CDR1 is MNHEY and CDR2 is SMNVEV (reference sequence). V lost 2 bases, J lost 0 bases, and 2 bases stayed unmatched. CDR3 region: CASSLEAGGSYEQYF. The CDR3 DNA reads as TGTGCCAGCAGTTTAGAAGCGGGAGGCTCCTACGAGCAGTACTTC.

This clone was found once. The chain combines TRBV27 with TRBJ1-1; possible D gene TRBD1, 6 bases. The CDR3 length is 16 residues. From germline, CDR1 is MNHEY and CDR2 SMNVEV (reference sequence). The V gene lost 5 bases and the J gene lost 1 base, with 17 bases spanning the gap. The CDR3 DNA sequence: TGTGCCAGCAGTACATTCGCCTCAGGGGCGAACACTGAAGCTTTCTTT. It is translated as CASSTFASGANTEAFF.

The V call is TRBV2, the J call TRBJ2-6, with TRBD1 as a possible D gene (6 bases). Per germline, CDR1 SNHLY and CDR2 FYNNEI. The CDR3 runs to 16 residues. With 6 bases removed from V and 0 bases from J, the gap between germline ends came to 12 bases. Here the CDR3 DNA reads TGTGCCAGCAGATGGACAGCCATCTCTGGGGCCAACGTCCTGACTTTC. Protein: CASRWTAISGANVLTF.

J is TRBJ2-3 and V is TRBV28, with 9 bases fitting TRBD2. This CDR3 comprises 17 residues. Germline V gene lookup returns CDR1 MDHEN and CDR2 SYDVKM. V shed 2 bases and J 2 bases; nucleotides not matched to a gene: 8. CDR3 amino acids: CASSLGPASGATDTQYF. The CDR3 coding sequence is TGTGCCAGCAGTTTAGGCCCCGCTAGCGGGGCCACAGATACGCAGTATTTT.

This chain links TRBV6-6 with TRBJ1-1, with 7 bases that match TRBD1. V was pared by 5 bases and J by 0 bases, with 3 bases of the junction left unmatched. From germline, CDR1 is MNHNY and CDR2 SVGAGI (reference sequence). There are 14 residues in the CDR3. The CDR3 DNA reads TGTGCCAGCAGTCGACAGGGTTTGAACACTGAAGCTTTCTTT. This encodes CASSRQGLNTEAFF.

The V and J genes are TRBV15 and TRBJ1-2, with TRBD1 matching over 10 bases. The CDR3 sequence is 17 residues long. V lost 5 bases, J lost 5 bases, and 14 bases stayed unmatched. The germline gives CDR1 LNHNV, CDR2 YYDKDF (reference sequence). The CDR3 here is CATSGRQGAPGHYGYTF. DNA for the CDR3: TGTGCCACCAGCGGCCGACAGGGGGCCCCCGGCCATTATGGCTACACCTTC. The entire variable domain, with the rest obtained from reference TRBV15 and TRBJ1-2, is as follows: DAMVIQNPRYQVTQFGKPVTLSCSQTLNHNVMYWYQQKSSQAPKLLFHYYDKDFNNEADTPDNFQSRRPNTSFCFLDIRSPGLGDTAMYLCATSGRQGAPGHYGYTFGSGTRLTVV.

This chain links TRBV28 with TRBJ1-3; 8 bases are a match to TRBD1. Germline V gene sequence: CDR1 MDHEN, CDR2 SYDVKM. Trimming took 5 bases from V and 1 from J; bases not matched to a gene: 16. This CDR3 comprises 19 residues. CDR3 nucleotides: TGTGCCAGCAGTCCCCCGGGACAGGTGTTAATAGATTCTGGAAACACCATATATTTT. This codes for CASSPPGQVLIDSGNTIYF. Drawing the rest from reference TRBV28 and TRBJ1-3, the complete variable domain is DVKVTQSSRYLVKRTGEKVFLECVQDMDHENMFWYRQDPGLGLRLIYFSYDVKMKEKGDIPEGYSVSREKKERFSLILESASTNQTSMYLCASSPPGQVLIDSGNTIYFGEGSWLTVV.

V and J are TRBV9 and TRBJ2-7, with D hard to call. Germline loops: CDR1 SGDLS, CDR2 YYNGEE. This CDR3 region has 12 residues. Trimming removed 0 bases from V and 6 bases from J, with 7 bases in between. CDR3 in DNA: TGTGCCAGCAGCGTAGTGGCTGGCGAGCAGTACTTC. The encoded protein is CASSVVAGEQYF.

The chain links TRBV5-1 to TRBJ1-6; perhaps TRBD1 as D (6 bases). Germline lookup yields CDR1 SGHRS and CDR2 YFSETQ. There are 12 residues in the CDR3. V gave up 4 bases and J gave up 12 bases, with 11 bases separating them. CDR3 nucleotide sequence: TGCGCCAGCAGCGTTACAGGGAAACCCCTCCACTTT. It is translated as CASSVTGKPLHF.

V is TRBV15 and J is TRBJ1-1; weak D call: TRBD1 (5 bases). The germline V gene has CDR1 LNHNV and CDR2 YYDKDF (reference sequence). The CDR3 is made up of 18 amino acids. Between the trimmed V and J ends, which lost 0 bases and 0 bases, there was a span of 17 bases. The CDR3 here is CATSRDLVREDMNTEAFF. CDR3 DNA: TGTGCCACCAGCAGAGATTTGGTAAGGGAGGACATGAACACTGAAGCTTTCTTT.